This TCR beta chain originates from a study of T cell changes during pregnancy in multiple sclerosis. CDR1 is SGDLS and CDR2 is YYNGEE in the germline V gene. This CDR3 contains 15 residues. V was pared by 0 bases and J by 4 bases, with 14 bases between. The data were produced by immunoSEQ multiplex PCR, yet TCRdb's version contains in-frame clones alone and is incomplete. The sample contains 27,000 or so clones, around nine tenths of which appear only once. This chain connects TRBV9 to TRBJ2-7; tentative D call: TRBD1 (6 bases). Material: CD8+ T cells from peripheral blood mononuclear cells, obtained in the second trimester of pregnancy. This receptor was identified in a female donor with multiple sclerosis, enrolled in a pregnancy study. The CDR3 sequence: CASSVGGGLSYEQYF. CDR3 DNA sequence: TGTGCCAGCAGCGTAGGTGGGGGCCTATCGTACGAGCAGTACTTC.